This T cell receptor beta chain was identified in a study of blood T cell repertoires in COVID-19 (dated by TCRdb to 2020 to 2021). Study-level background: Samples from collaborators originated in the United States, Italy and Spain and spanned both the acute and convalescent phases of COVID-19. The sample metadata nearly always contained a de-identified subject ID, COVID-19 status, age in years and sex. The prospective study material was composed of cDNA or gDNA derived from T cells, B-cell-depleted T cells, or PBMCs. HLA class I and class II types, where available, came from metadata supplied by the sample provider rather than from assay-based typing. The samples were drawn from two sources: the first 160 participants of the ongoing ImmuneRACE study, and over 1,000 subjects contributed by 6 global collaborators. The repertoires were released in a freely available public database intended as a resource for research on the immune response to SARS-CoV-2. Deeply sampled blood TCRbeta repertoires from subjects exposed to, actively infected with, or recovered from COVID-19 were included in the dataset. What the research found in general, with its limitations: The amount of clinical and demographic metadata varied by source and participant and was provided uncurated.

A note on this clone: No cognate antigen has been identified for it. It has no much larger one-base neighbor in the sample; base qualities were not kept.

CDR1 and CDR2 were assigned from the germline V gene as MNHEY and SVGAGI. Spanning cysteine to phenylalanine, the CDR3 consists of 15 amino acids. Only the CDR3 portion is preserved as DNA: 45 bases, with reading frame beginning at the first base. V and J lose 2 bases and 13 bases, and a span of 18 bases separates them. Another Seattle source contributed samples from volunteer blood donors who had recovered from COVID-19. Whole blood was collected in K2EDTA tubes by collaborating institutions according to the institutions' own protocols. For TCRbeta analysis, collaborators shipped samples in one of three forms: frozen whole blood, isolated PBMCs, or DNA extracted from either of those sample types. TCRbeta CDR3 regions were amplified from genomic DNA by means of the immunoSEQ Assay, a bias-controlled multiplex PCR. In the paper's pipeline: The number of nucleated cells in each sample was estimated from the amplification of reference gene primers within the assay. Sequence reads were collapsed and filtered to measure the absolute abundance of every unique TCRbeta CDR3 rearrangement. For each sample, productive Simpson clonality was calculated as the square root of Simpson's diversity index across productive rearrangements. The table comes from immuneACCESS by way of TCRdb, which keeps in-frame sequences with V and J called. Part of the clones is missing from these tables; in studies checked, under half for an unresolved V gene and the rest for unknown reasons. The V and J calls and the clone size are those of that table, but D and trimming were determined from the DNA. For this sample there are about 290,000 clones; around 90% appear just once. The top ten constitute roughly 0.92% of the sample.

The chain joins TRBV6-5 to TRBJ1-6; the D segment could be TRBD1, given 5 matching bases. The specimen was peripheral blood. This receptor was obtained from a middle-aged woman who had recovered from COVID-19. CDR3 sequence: CASSYDLVPGRPLHF. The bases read TGTGCCAGCAGTTACGATCTGGTGCCAGGGCGGCCCCTCCACTTT.